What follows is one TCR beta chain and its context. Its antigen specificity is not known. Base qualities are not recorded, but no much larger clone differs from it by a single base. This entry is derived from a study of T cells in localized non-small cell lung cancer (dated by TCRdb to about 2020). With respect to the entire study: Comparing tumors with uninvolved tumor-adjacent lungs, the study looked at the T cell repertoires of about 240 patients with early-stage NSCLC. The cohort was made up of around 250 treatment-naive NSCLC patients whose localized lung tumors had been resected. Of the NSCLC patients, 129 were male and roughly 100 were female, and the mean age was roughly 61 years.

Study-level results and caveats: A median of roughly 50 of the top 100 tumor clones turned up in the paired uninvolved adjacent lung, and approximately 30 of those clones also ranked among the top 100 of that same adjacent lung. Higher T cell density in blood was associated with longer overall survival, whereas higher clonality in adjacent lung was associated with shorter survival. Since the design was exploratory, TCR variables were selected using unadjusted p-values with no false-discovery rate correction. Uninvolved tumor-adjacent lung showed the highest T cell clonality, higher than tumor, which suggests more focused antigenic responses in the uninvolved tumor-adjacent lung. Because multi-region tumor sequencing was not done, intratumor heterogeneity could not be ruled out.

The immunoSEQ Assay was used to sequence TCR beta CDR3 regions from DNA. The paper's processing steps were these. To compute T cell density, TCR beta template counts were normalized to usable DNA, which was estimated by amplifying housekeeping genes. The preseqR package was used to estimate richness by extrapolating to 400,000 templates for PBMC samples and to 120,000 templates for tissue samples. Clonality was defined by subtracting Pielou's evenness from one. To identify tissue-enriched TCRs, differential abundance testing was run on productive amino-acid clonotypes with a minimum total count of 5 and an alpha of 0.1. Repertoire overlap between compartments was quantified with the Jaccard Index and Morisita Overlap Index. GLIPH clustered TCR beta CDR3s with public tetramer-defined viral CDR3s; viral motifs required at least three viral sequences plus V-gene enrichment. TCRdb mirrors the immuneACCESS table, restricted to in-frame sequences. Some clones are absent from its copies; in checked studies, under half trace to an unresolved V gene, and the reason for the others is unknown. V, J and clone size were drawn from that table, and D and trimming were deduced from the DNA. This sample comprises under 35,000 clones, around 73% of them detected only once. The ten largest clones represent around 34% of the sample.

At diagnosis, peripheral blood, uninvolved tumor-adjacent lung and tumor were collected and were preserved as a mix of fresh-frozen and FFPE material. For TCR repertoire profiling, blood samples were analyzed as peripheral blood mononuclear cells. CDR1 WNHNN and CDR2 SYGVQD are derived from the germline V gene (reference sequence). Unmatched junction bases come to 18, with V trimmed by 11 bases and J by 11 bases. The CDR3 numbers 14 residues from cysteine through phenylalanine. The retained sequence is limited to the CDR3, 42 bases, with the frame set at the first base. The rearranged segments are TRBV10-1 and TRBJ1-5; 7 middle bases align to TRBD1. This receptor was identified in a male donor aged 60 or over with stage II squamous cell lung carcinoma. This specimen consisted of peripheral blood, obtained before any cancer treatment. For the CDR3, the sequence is CAWISGTDNRAQHF. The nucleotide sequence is TGCGCCTGGATTTCCGGGACAGATAATCGGGCCCAGCATTTT.